This TCR beta chain is from a study of blood T cell repertoires in COVID-19. Whole-study context: The analysed material was cDNA or gDNA that came from T cells, B-cell-depleted T cells, or PBMCs.

With V trimmed by 6 bases and J by 6 bases, 19 bases remained unmatched. Germline CDR1 is MDHEN and CDR2 is SYDVKM. The CDR3 contains 18 residues. Original analysis: Reference gene primer amplification gave nucleated cell count estimates. Clones were sequenced by immunoSEQ multiplex PCR, and TCRdb holds only the in-frame ones, with some missing. That table gives V, J and clone size, and the DNA gave D and trimming. The sample carries tens of thousands of clones, approximately 80% recorded once. The sequenced sample consisted of peripheral blood. The genes are TRBV28 and TRBJ2-2, with TRBD1 identical over 7 bases. This sequence was found in a human donor in a cohort sampled during active COVID-19. CDR3 sequence: CASSLGLRGRSRSGELFF. The DNA of the CDR3 is TGTGCCAGCAGCTTAGGTCTCAGGGGGAGATCCCGTTCCGGGGAGCTGTTTTTT.